This TCR beta chain is from a study of T cells in Graves' hyperthyroidism and ophthalmopathy. Study-wide results and caveats: Ophthalmopathy cases were set apart from stable hyperthyroidism by a 13 V-J model.

This clonotype has ten or more counts. Its antigen is currently unknown. The J segment lost 8 bases and the V segment lost 6 bases, leaving 12 bases of the junction unmatched. This CDR3 contains 15 residues. The V gene's germline CDR1 is PRHDT and CDR2 FYEKMQ (reference sequence). Regions amplified from RNA transcripts were the TCR beta CDR3 regions. HTBI primers were used for first-round RT-PCR of the TCR CDR3. Using its own MiXCR run on the multiplex PCR reads, TCRdb lists one record per CDR3 protein. The data show 470,000 or so distinct CDR3 sequences, less than 25% seen once. The V and J genes are TRBV13 and TRBJ2-3; the match to TRBD1 covers 9 bases. The TCR sequence derives from a man between 18 and 29 years old with Graves' hyperthyroidism. The sample was blood. CDR3 coding DNA: TGTGCCAGCAGAAGGGACAGGGCCTATCTCGGTACGCAGTATTTT. Its protein is CASRRDRAYLGTQYF.